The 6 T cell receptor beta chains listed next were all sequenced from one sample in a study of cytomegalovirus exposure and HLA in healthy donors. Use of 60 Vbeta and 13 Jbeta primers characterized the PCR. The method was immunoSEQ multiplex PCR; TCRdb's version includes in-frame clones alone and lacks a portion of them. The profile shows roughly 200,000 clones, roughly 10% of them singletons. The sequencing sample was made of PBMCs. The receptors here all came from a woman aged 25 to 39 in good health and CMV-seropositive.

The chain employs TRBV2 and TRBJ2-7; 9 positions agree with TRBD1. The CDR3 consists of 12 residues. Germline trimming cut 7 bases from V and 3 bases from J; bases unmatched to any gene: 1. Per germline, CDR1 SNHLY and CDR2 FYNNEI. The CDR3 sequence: CASKDRGYEQYF. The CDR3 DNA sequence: TGTGCCAGCAAGGACAGGGGCTACGAGCAGTACTTC.

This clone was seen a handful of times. CDR3 residues: CASSFYRDRAYNEQFF. In DNA, the CDR3 is TGCGCCAGCAGCTTCTACCGGGACAGGGCCTACAATGAGCAGTTCTTC. The chain recombines TRBV5-1 with TRBJ2-1, with 9 positions matching TRBD1. Trimming cost V 2 bases and J 2 bases; bases outside gene matches: 5. Germline lookup yields CDR1 SGHRS and CDR2 YFSETQ. The CDR3 covers 16 residues.

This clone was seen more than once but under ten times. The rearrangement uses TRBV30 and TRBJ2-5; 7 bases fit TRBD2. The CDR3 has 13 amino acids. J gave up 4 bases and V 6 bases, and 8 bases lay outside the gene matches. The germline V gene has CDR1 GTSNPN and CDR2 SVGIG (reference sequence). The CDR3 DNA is TGTGCCTGCTCTATACAGCGGGGAGAGACCCAGTACTTC. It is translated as CACSIQRGETQYF.

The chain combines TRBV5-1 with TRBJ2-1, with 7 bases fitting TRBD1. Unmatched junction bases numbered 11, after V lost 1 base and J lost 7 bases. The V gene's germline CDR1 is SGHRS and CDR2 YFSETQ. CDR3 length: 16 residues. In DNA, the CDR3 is TGCGCCAGCAGCTTGATAGGGGGCGCAATTAGGAATGAGCAGTTCTTC. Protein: CASSLIGGAIRNEQFF.

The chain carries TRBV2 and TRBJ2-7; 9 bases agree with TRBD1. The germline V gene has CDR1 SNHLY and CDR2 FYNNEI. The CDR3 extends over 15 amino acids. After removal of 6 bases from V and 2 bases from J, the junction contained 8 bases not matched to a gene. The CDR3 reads CASREGTGITYEQYF. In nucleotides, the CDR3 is TGTGCCAGCAGGGAGGGGACAGGGATAACCTACGAGCAGTACTTC.

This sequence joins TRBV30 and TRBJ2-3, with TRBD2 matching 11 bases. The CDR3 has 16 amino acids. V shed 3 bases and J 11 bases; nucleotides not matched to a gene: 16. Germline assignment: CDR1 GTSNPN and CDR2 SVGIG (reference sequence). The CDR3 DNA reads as TGTGCCTGGAGCGACATCACTAGCGGGAGCCCACTAATGCAGTATTTT. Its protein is CAWSDITSGSPLMQYF.